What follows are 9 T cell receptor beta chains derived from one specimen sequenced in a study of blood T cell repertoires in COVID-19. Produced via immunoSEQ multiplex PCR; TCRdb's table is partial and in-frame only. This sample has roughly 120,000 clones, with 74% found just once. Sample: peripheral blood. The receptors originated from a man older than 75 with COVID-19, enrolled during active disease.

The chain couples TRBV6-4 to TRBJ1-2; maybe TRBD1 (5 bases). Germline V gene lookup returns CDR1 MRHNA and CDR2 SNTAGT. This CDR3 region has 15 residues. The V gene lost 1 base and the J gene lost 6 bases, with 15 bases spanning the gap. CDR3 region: CASSDYRWQGDGYTF. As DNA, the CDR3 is TGTGCCAGCAGTGACTATCGGTGGCAGGGTGATGGCTACACCTTC.

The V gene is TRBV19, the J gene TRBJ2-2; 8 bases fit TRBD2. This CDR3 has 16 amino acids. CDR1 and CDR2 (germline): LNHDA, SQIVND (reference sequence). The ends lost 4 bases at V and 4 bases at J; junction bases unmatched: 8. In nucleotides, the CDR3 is TGTGCCAGTAGTAACATGGGACTAGGGTTCACCGGGGAGCTGTTTTTT. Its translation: CASSNMGLGFTGELFF.

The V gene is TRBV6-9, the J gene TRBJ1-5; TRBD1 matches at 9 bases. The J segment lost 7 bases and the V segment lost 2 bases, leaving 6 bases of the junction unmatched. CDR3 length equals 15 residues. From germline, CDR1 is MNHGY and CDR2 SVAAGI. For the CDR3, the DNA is TGTGCCAGCAGTTATAGGGACAGGGCTGGCCAGCCCCAGCATTTT. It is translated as CASSYRDRAGQPQHF.

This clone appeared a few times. As DNA, the CDR3 is TGTGCCAGCCAAATGGGTCTGGCAGGGGACACTGAAGCTTTCTTT. Protein product: CASQMGLAGDTEAFF. The chain employs TRBV25-1 and TRBJ1-1; maybe TRBD1 (6 bases). V was cut by 8 bases and J by 3 bases, with 19 bases left in between. Germline V lookup: CDR1 MGHDK, CDR2 SYGVNS. This CDR3 spans 15 amino acids.

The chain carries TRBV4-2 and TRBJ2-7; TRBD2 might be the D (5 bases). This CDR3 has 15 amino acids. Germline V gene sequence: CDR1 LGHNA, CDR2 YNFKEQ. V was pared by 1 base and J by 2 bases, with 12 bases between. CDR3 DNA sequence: TGTGCCAGCAGCCAAGGAGCGGATTCTACCTACGAGCAGTACTTC. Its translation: CASSQGADSTYEQYF.

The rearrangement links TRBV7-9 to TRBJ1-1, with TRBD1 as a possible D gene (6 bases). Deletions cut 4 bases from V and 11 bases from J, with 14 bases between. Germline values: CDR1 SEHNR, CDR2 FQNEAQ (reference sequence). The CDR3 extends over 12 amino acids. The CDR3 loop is CASSSPGTKAFF. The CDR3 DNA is TGTGCCAGCAGCTCCCCCGGGACAAAGGCTTTCTTT.

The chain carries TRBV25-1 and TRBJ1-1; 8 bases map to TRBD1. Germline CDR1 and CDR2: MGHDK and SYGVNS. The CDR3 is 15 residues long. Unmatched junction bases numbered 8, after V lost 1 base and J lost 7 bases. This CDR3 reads CASSESGTGGGEAFF. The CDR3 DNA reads TGTGCCAGCAGTGAATCTGGGACAGGTGGGGGTGAAGCTTTCTTT. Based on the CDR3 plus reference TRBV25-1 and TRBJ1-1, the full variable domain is EADIYQTPRYLVIGTGKKITLECSQTMGHDKMYWYQQDPGMELHLIHYSYGVNSTEKGDLSSESTVSRIRTEHFPLTLESARPSHTSQYLCASSESGTGGGEAFFGQGTRLTVV.

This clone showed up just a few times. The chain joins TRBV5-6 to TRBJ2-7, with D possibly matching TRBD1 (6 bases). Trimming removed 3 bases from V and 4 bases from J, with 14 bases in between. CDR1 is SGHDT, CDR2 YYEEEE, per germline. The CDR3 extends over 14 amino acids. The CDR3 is CASSYTGQPYEQYF. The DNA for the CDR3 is TGTGCCAGCAGCTACACTGGACAGCCTTACGAGCAGTACTTC.

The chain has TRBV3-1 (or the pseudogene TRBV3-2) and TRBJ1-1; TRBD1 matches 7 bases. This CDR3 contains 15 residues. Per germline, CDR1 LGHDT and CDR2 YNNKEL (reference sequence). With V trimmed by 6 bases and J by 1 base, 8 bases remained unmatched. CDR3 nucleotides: TGTGCCAGCAGTCGGGACAGAATTTCGAACACTGAAGCTTTCTTT. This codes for CASSRDRISNTEAFF.